Sequencing of this T cell receptor beta chain was carried out in a study of identical twins. Study outcomes and limitations: Out-of-frame alpha sequences that twins shared showed excess low generation probability. Surplus twin overlap in beta out-of-frame sequences was less pronounced. Carriage of fewer insertions was seen in abundant cord blood beta clonotypes, whereas memory repertoires showed none.

This clonotype has more than one count but fewer than ten. Its target is not known. Template switching added a universal primer site; cDNA carried unique molecular identifiers. TCRdb re-analysed the 5' RACE reads in MiXCR, keeping a single row per CDR3 protein. This sample has about 530,000 distinct CDR3 sequences, with roughly 15% found just once. CDR1 ENHRY and CDR2 SYGVKD come from the germline V gene. The CDR3 is made up of 15 amino acids. The V end lost 2 bases, the J end lost 0 bases, and 8 bases lay between the germline ends. The same data also went into a second study, on yellow fever vaccine responses in identical twins.

The specimen was CD4+ T cells sorted from blood. This chain links TRBV10-3 with TRBJ1-3; D is possibly TRBD1 (6 bases). The TCR comes from a woman aged 18-29 years in good health. In DNA, the CDR3 is TGTGCCATCAGTGAGACAGGGAGCTCTGGAAACACCATATATTTT. Its protein is CAISETGSSGNTIYF.